The source of this T cell receptor beta chain is a study of T cell repertoires in cytomegalovirus infection. General study points: HLA-C-restricted CMV clonotypes gave the most frequent clonotype in two of eight donors.

Each CDR3 protein gets one entry after TCRdb re-called the reads with MiXCR. The sample consists of some 700,000 distinct CDR3 sequences, 35% of them appearing once. CDR3 length: 13 amino acids. The V end was cut by 1 base, the J end by 10 bases, with 13 bases between. This clonotype was seen a few times. The antigen is unknown. The sequenced material came from PBMCs. The chain is built from TRBV12-3 or TRBV12-4 and TRBJ1-1, with no clear D. The TCR was taken from a human donor in good health (CMV status not recorded). Some clones in this sample may be carry-over from other donors' samples. The CDR3 loop is CASSLGAIVGAFF. CDR3 nucleotides: TGTGCCAGCAGTTTAGGTGCGATAGTTGGAGCTTTCTTT.